This T cell receptor beta chain was recovered during a study of blood T cell repertoires in COVID-19 (dated by TCRdb to the early 2020s). Regarding the complete study: Samples covering the acute and convalescent phases of COVID-19 were provided by collaborators in the United States, Italy and Spain. The prospective study material was composed of cDNA or gDNA derived from T cells, B-cell-depleted T cells, or PBMCs. Deeply sampled blood TCRbeta repertoires from subjects exposed to, actively infected with, or recovered from COVID-19 were included in the dataset. The repertoires were released in a freely available public database intended as a resource for research on the immune response to SARS-CoV-2. The samples were drawn from two sources: the first 160 participants of the ongoing ImmuneRACE study, and about 1,300 subjects contributed by 6 global collaborators. Nearly every sample came with metadata listing a de-identified subject ID, COVID-19 status, age in years and sex. Where HLA class I and class II types were available, the types were taken from metadata supplied by the sample provider, not from assay-based typing.

Compared with germline, V lacks 0 bases and J lacks 4 bases; bases without a gene match: 3. The CDR3 runs 16 residues from the cysteine to the phenylalanine. Here the CDR3 DNA is all that survives: 48 bases in frame from base 1. In the germline V gene, CDR1 corresponds to SGHRS and CDR2 to YFSETQ. Whole blood was collected in K2EDTA tubes by collaborating institutions according to the institutions' own protocols. For TCRbeta analysis, collaborators shipped samples as frozen whole blood, isolated PBMCs, or DNA extracted from either of those sample types. Results and caveats for the whole study, not just this receptor: The amount of clinical and demographic metadata varied by source and participant and was provided uncurated.

This clone was seen just once. Which antigen it targets is not known. One base away there is no much larger clone; base qualities are not given. The immunoSEQ Assay, a bias-controlled multiplex PCR, was used to amplify TCRbeta CDR3 regions from genomic DNA. As for the original processing: The number of nucleated cells in each sample was estimated by amplification of reference gene primers within the assay. Sequence reads were collapsed and filtered to measure the absolute abundance of every unique TCRbeta CDR3 rearrangement. For each sample, productive Simpson clonality was calculated by taking the square root of Simpson's diversity index across productive rearrangements. TCRdb mirrors the immuneACCESS table, restricted to in-frame sequences. Some clones are absent from its copies; in checked studies, under half trace to an unresolved V gene, and the reason for the others is unknown. The V and J calls and the clone size are those of that table, but D and trimming were determined from the DNA. A total of over 100,000 clones appear in this sample, approximately 85% of them only once. Of the sample, around 8% is held by the ten largest clones.

The source is a man aged 65 to 79 with acute or convalescent COVID-19. Specimen: peripheral blood. Recombination connected TRBV5-1 to TRBJ2-2; 10 middle bases align to TRBD2. The CDR3 reads CASSLASGGVTGELFF. The bases are TGCGCCAGCAGCTTGGCGAGCGGGGGGGTCACCGGGGAGCTGTTTTTT.